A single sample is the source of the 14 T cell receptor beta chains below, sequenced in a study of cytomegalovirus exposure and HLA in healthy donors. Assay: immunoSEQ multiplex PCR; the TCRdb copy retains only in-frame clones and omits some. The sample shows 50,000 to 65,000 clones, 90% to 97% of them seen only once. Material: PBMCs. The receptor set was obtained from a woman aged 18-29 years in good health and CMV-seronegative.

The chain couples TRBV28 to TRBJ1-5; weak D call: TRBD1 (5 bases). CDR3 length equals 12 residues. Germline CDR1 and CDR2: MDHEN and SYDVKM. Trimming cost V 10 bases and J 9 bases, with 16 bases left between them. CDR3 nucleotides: TGTGCCACGGAGGCAGGGAGGGGGCCCCAGCATTTT. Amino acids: CATEAGRGPQHF.

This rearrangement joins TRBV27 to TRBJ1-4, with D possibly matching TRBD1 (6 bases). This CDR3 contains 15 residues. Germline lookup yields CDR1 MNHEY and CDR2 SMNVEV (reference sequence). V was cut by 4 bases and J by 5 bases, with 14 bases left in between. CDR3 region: CASSWGAGANEKLFF. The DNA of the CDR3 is TGTGCCAGCAGTTGGGGGGCGGGGGCGAATGAAAAACTGTTTTTT.

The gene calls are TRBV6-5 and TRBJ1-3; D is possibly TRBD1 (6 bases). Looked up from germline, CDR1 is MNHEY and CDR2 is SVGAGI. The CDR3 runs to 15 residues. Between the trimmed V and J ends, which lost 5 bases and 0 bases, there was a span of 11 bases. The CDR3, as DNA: TGTGCCAGCAGTCCAGGACAGTACTCTGGAAACACCATATATTTT. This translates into CASSPGQYSGNTIYF.

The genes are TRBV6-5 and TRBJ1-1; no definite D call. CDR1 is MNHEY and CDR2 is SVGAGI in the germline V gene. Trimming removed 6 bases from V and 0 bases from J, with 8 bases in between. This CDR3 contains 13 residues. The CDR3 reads CASSPRVNTEAFF. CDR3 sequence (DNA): TGTGCCAGCAGCCCGCGGGTGAACACTGAAGCTTTCTTT.

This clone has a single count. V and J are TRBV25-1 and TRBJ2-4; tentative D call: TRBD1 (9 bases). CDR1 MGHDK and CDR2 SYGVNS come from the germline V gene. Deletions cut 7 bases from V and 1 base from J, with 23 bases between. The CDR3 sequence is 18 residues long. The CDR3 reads CASTGGGQGMTAKNIQYF. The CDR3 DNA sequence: TGTGCCAGCACGGGGGGGGGACAGGGTATGACCGCCAAAAACATTCAGTACTTC.

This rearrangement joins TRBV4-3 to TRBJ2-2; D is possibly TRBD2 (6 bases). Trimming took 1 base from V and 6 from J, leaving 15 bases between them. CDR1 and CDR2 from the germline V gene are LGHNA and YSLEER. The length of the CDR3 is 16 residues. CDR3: CASSQGASSEAGELFF. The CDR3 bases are TGCGCCAGCAGCCAAGGGGCGTCTAGCGAGGCCGGGGAGCTGTTTTTT.

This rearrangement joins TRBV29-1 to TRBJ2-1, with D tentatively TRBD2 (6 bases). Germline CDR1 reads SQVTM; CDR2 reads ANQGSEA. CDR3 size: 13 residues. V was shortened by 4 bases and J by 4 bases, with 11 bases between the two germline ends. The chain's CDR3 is CSVGVSGYNEQFF. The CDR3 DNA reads TGCAGCGTTGGGGTTAGCGGATACAATGAGCAGTTCTTC.

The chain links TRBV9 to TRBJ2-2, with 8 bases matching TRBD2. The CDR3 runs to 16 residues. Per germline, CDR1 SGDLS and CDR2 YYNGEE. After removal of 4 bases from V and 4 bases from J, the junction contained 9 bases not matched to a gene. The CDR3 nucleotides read TGTGCCAGCAGCCCACGACCCCGGGGGGGCACCGGGGAGCTGTTTTTT. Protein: CASSPRPRGGTGELFF.

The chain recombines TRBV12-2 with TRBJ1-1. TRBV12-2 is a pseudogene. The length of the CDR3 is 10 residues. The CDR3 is CASRPVAAFF. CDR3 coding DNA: TGTGCAAGTCGCCCGGTAGCAGCTTTCTTT.

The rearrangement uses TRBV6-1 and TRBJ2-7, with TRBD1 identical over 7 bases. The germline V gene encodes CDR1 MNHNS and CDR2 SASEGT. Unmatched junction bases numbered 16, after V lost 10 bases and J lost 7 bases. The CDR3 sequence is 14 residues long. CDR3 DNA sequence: TGTGCCACCTATCCTGACAGGGTTATAGTTGAGCAGTACTTC. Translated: CATYPDRVIVEQYF.

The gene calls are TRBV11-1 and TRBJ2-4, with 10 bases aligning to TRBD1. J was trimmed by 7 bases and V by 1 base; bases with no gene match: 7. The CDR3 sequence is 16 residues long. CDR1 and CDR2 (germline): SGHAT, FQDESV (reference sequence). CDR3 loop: CASSLGNPGQGNIQYF. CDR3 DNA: TGTGCCAGCAGCTTAGGAAACCCGGGACAGGGGAACATTCAGTACTTC. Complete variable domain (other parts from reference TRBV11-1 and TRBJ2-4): EAEVAQSPRYKITEKSQAVAFWCDPISGHATLYWYRQILGQGPELLVQFQDESVVDDSQLPKDRFSAERLKGVDSTLKIQPAELGDSAMYLCASSLGNPGQGNIQYFGAGTRLSVL.

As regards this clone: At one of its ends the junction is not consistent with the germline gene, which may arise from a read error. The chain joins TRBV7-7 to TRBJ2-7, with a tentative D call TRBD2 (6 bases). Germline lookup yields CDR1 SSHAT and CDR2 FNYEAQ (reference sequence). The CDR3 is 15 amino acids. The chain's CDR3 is CASSPRGGASYEQYF. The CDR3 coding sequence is TGTGCTAGCAGTCCCCGCGGCGGGGCCTCCTACGAGCAGTACTTC.

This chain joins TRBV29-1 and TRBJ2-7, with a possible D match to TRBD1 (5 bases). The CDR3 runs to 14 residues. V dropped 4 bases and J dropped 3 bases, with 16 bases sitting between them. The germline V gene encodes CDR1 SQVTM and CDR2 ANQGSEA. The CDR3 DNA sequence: TGCAGCGTTGGAAAAGGGGCCGCCAACTACGAGCAGTACTTC. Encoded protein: CSVGKGAANYEQYF.

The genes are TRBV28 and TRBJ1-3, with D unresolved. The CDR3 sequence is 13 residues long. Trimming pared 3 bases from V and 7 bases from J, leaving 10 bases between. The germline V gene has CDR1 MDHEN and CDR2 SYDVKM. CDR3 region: CASSLAGWNTIYF. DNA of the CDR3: TGTGCCAGCAGTTTGGCCGGGTGGAACACCATATATTTT.